In its sample, the clone carrying this T cell receptor (beta chain) was seen a few times. The V and J ends lost 5 bases and 6 bases respectively, with 16 bases between them. CDR1 SNHLY and CDR2 FYNNEI come from the germline V gene. This CDR3 has 14 amino acids. The data stem from a study of blood T cell repertoires in COVID-19. Study information: Acute and convalescent COVID-19 specimens originated in the United States, Italy and Spain. T cells, B-cell-depleted T cells, or PBMCs supplied cDNA or gDNA.

Authors' processing steps: Amplification from reference gene primers served as the basis for estimated nucleated cell counts. Only in-frame clones appear in the TCRdb table, and some are missing; sequencing was by immunoSEQ multiplex PCR. V and J calls and clone size are copied from that table; D and trimming were computed from the DNA. This table has about 190,000 clones, 88% appearing once. The sample comprised peripheral blood. The receptor was isolated from a man aged 25 to 40 with acute or convalescent COVID-19. The rearrangement uses TRBV2 and TRBJ1-1; D is possibly TRBD1 (5 bases). The CDR3 DNA follows: TGTGCCAGCAGTAGCGTCAGGGAGGGTGCTGAAGCTTTCTTT. This translates into CASSSVREGAEAFF.